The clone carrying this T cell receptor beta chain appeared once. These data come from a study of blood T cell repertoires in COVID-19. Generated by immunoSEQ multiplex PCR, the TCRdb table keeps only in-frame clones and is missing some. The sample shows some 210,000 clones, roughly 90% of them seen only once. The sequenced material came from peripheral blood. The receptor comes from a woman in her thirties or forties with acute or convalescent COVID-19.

The CDR3 reads CAINRDRGVNYGYTF. CDR3 DNA: TGTGCCATCAACCGGGACAGGGGGGTAAACTATGGCTACACCTTC. V is TRBV10-3 and J is TRBJ1-2, with 11 bases identical to TRBD1. The CDR3 length is 15 residues. The V gene end was trimmed by 7 bases and the J gene end by 2 bases; junction bases not matched to a gene: 6. Germline CDR1 and CDR2: ENHRY and SYGVKD.